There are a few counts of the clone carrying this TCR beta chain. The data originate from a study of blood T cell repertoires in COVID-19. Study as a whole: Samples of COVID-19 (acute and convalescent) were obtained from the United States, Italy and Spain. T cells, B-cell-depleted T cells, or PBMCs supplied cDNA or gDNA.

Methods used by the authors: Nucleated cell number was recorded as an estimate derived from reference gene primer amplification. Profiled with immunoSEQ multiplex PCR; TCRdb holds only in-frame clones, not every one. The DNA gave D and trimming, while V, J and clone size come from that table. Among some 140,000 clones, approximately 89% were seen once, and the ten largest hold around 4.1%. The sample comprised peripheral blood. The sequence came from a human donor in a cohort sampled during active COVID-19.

Here the CDR3 reads CAISESTGDYGYTF. For the CDR3, the DNA is TGTGCCATCAGTGAGTCGACAGGGGACTATGGCTACACCTTC. The chain links TRBV10-3 to TRBJ1-2; 8 bases align to TRBD1. This CDR3 is 14 amino acids long. The germline V gene encodes CDR1 ENHRY and CDR2 SYGVKD. V trimming: 0 bases; J trimming: 3 bases; junction bases outside the gene matches: 0.